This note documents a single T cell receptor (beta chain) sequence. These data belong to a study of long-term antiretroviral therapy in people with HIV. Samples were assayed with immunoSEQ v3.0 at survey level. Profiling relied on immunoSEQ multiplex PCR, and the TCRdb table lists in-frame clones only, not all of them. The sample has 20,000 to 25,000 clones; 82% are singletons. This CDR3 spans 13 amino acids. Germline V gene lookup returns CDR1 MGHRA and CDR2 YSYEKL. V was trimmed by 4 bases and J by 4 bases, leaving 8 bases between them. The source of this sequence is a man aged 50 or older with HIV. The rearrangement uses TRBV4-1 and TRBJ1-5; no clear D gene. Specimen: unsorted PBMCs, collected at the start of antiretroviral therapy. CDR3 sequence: CASSPQDNQPQHF. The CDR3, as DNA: TGCGCCAGCAGCCCTCAAGATAATCAGCCCCAGCATTTT.